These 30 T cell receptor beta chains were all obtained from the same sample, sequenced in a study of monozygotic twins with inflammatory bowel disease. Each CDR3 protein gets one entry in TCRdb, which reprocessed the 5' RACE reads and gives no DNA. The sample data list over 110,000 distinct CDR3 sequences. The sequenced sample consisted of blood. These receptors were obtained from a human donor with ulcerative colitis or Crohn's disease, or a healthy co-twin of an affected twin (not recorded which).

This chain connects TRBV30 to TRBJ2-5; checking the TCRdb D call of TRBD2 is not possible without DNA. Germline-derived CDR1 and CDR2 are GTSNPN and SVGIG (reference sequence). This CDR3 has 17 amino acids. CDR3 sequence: CACTSGGISITREAQYF.

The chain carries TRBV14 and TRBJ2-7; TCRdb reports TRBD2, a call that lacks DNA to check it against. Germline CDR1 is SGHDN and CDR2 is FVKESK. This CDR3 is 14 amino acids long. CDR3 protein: CASSLVQGLAEQYF.

The CDR3: CASSPGDRGRDNEQFF. The chain recombines TRBV4-2 with TRBJ2-1; there is no DNA to check the TCRdb D call of TRBD1. CDR1 is LGHNA, CDR2 YNFKEQ, per germline. The CDR3 length is 16 residues.

CDR3 protein: CSARDSGALGYTF. V usage is TRBV20-1 and J usage is TRBJ1-2; the TCRdb D gene call, TRBD1, has no DNA to confirm it. The CDR3 spans 13 residues. The germline V gene encodes CDR1 DFQATT and CDR2 SNEGSKA (reference sequence).

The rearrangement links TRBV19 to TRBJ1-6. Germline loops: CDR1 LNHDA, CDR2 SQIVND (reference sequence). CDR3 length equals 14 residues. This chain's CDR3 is CASSTGTFTVPLHF. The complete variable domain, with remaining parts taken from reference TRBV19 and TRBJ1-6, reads DGGITQSPKYLFRKEGQNVTLSCEQNLNHDAMYWYRQDPGQGLRLIYYSQIVNDFQKGDIAEGYSVSREKKESFPLTVTSAQKNPTAFYLCASSTGTFTVPLHFGNGTRLTVT.

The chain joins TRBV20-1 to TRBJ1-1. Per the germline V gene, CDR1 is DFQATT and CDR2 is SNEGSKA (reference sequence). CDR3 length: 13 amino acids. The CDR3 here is CSAKSFENTEAFF.

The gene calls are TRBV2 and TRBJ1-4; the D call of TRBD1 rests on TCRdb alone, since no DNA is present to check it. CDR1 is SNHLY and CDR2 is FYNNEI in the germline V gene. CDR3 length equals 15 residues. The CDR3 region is CASTRDTPTNEKLFF. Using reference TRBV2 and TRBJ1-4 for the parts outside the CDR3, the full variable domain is EPEVTQTPSHQVTQMGQEVILRCVPISNHLYFYWYRQILGQKVEFLVSFYNNEISEKSEIFDDQFSVERPDGSNFTLKIRSTKLEDSAMYFCASTRDTPTNEKLFFGSGTQLSVL.

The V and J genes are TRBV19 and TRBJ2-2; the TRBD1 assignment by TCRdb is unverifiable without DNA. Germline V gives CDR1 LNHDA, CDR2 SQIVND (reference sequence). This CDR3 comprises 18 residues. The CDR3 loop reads CASSIDPPYRGFTGELFF.

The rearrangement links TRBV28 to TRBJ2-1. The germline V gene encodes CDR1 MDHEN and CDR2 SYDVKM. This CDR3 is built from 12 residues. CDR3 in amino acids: CASSSRQQEQFF.

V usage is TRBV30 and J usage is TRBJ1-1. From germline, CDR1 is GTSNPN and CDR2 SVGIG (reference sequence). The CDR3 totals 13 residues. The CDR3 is CAWSVGLNTEAFF.

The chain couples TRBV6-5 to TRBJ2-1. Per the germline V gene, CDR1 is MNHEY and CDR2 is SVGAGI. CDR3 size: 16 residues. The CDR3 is CASRLQTAISYNEQFF.

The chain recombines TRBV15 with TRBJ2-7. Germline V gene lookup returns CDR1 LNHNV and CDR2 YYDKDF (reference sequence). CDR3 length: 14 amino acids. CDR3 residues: CATSREGFRSEQYF.

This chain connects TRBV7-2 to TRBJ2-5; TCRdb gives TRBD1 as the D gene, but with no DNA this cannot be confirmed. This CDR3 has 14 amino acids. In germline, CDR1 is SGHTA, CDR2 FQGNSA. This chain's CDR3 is CASTGDDVWKTQYF. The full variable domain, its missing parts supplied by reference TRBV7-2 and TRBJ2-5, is GAGVSQSPSNKVTEKGKDVELRCDPISGHTALYWYRQSLGQGLEFLIYFQGNSAPDKSGLPSDRFSAERTGGSVSTLTIQRTQQEDSAVYLCASTGDDVWKTQYFGPGTRLLVL.

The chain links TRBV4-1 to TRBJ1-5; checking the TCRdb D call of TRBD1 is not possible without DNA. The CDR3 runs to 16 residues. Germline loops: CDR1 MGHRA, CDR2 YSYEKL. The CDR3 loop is CASSQEGQTSNQPQHF.

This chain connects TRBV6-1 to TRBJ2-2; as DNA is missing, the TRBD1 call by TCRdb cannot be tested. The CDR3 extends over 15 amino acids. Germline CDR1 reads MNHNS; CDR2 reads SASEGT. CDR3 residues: CASSKQGSNTGELFF.

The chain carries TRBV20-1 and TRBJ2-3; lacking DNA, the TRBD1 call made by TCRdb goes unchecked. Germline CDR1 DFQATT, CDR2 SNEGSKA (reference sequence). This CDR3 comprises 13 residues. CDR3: CSARETGTDTQYF.

This chain's CDR3 is CASSSRATGTVNTGELFF. This sequence joins TRBV12-3 or TRBV12-4 and TRBJ2-2; the TRBD1 assignment by TCRdb is unverifiable without DNA. This CDR3 comprises 18 residues.

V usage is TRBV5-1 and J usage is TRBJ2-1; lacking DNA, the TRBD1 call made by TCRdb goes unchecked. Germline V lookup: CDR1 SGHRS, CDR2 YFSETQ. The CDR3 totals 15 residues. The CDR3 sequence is CASSLVSGFEYEQFF.

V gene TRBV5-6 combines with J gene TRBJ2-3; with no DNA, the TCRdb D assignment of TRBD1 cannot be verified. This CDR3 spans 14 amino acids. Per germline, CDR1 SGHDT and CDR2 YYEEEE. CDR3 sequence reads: CASGRGFSTDTQYF.

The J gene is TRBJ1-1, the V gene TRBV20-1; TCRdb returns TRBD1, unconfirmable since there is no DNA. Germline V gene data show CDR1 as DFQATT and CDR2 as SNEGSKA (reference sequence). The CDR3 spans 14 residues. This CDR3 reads CSARAGGGNTEAFF.

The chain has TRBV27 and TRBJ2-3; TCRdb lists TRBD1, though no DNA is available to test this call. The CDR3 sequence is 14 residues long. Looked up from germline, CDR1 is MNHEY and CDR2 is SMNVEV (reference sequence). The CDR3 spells CASSLSGGLDTQYF.

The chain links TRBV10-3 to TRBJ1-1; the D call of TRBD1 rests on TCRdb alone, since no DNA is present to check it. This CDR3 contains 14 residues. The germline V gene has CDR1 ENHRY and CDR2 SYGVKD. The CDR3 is CAISVWEGETEAFF.

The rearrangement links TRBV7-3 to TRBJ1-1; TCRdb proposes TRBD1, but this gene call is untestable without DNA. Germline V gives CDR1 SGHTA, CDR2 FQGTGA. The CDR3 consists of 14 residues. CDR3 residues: CASSLIQGGTEAFF.

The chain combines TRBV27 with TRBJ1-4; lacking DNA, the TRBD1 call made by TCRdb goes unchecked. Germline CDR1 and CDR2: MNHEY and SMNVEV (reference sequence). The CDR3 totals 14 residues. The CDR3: CASSGTESIEKLFF.

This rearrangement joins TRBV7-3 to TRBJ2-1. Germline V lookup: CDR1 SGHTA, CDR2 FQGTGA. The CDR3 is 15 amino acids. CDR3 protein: CASSFRFTVHNEQFF.

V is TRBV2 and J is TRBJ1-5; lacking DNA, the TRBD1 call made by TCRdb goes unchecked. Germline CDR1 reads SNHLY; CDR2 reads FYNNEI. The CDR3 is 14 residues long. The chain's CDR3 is CASVSERGNQPQHF.

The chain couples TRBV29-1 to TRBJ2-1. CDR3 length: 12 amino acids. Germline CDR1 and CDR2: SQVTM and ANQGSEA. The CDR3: CSGDTTYNEQFF.

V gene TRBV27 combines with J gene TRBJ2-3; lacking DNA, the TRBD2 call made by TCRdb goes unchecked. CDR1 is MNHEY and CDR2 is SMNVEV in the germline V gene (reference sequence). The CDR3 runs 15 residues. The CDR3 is CASSLKRGGTDTQYF.

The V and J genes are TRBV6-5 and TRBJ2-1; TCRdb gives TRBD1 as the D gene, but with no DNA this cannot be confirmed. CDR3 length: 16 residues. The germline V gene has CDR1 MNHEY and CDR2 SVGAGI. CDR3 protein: CASSYHRQGPGDEQFF.

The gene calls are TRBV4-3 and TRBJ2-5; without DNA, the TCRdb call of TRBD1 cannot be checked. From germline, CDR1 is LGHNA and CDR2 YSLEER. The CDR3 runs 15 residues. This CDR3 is CASSQGQGVQETQYF.